This T cell receptor (beta chain) was sequenced in a study of cytomegalovirus exposure and HLA in healthy donors. Data came from immunoSEQ multiplex PCR; TCRdb stores just in-frame clones and leaves some out. Among 100,000 to 120,000 clones listed, 70% to 90% were seen once. The V gene end was trimmed by 5 bases and the J gene end by 3 bases; junction bases not matched to a gene: 11. The CDR3 spans 16 residues. Germline CDR1 and CDR2: LGHNA and YNFKEQ. About this clone: Its antigen is not known.

Study conclusions and caveats: The tendency of first-cohort TCR clusters to co-occur in the roughly 110 validation repertoires was the finding of a later analysis.

The clonotype comes from a woman between 25 and 40 years old in good health and CMV-seropositive. V usage is TRBV4-2 and J usage is TRBJ2-7, with 9 bases that match TRBD2. Sample: PBMCs. This CDR3 reads CASSSGRGGDYYEQYF. CDR3 bases: TGTGCCAGCAGCTCCGGACGCGGGGGGGACTACTACGAGCAGTACTTC.